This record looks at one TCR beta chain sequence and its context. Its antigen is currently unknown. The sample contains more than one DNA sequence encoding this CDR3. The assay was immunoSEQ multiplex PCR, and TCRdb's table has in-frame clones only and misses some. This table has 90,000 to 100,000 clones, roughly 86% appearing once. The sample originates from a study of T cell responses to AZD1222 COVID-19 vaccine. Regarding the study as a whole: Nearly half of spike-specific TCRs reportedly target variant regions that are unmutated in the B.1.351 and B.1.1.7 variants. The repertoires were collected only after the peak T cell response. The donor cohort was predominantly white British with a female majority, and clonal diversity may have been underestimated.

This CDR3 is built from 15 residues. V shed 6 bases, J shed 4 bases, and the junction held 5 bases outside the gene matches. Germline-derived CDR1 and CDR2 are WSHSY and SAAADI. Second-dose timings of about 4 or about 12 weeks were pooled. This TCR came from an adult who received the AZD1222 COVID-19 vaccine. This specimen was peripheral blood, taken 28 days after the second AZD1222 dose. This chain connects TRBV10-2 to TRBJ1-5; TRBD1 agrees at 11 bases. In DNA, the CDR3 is TGCGCCAGCAGCCCCGGGACAGGGGGAAATCAGCCCCAGCATTTT. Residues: CASSPGTGGNQPQHF.